This T cell receptor (beta chain) was identified in a study of blood T cell repertoires in COVID-19. Sequencing was performed with immunoSEQ multiplex PCR; in TCRdb, only in-frame clones are kept and a portion is missing. The sample has 200,000 to 250,000 clones, roughly 85% seen once. The clonotype was recovered from a woman between 70 and 85 years old with active or convalescent COVID-19. The material sequenced was peripheral blood.

The CDR3 reads CASSQVGAGGPQHF. Here the CDR3 DNA reads TGCGCCAGCAGCCAAGTGGGCGCAGGGGGGCCCCAGCATTTT. The chain combines TRBV4-1 with TRBJ1-5; 7 positions match TRBD1. Germline trimming cut 1 base from V and 9 bases from J; bases unmatched to any gene: 6. Per the germline V gene, CDR1 is MGHRA and CDR2 is YSYEKL. The CDR3 is 14 residues long.